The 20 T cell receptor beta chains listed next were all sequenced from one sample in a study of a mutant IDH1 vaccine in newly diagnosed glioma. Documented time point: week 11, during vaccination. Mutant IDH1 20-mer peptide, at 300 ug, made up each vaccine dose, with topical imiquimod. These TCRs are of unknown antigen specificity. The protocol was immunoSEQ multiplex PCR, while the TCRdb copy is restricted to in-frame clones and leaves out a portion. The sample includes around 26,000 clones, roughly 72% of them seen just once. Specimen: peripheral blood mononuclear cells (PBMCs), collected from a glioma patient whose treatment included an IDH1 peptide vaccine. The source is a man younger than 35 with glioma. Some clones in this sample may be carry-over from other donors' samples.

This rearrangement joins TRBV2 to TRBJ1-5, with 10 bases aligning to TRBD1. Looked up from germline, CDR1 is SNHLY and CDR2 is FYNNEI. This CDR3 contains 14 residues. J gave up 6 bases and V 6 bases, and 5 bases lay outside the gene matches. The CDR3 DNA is TGTGCCAGCAGACAGGGACAGGGGCCTCAGCCCCAGCATTTT. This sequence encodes CASRQGQGPQPQHF.

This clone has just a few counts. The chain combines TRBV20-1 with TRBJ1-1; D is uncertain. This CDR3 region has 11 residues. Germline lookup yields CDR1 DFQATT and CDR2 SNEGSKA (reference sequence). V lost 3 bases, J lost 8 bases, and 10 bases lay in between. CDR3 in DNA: TGCAGTGCTAGGATCCTCTGGGAAGCTTTCTTT. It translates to CSARILWEAFF.

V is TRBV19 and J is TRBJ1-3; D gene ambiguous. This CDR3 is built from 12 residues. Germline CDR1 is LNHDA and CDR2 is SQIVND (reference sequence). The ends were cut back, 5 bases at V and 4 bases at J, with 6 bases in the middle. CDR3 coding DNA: TGTGCCAGTAGTCAAGGGGGAAACACCATATATTTT. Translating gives CASSQGGNTIYF.

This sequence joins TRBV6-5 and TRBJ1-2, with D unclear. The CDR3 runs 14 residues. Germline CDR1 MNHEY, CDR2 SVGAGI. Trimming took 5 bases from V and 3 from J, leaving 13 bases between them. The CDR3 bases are TGTGCCAGCAGTCTTGGCCCCTTCGACTATGGCTACACCTTC. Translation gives CASSLGPFDYGYTF.

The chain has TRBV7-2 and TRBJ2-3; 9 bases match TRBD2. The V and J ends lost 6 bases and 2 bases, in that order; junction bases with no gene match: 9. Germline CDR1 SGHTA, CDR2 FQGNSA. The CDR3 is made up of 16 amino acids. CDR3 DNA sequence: TGTGCCAGCAGATTGGCCGCTAGCGGGGACACAGATACGCAGTATTTT. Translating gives CASRLAASGDTDTQYF.

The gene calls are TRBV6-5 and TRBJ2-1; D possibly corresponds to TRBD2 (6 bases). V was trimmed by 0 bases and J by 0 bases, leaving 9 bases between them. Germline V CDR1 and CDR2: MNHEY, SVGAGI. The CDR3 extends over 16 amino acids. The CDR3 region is CASSYSLSGSYNEQFF. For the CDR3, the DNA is TGTGCCAGCAGTTACTCGCTTAGCGGCTCCTACAATGAGCAGTTCTTC.

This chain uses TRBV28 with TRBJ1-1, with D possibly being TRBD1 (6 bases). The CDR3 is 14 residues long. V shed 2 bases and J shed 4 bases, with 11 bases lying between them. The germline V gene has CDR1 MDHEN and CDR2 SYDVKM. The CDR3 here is CASSLGGGLTEAFF. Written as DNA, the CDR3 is TGTGCCAGCAGTTTAGGGGGGGGGCTCACTGAAGCTTTCTTT.

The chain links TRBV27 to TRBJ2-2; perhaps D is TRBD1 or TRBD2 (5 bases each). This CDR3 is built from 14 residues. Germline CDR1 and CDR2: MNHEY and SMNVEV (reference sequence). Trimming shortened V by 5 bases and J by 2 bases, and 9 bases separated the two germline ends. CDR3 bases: TGTGCCAGCAGTAAGGGGAGCAACACCGGGGAGCTGTTTTTT. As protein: CASSKGSNTGELFF.

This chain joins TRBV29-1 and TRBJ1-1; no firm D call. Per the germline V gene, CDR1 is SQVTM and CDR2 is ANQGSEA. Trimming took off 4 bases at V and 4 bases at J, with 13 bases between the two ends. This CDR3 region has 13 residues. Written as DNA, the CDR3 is TGCAGCGTTGCGGTGCTCTCTCTCACTGAAGCTTTCTTT. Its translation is CSVAVLSLTEAFF.

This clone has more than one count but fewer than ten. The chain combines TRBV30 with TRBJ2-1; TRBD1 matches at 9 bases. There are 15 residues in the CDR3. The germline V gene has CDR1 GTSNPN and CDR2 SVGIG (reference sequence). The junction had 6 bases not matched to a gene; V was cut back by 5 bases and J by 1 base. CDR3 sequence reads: CAWEGGTGSYNEQFF. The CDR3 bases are TGTGCCTGGGAGGGTGGGACAGGGTCCTACAATGAGCAGTTCTTC.

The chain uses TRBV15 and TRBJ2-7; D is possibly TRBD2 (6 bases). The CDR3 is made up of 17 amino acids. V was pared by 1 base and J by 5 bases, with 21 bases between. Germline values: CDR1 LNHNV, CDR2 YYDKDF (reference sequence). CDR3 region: CATSRVRGVSDWDEQYF. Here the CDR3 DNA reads TGTGCCACCAGCAGAGTTCGCGGGGTTAGCGATTGGGACGAGCAGTACTTC.

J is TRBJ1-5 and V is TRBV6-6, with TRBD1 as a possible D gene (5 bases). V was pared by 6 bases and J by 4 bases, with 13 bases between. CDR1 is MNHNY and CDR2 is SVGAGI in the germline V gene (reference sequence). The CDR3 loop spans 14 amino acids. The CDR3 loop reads CASSPGLINQPQHF. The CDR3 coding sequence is TGTGCCAGCAGCCCGGGACTGATAAATCAGCCCCAGCATTTT.

The CDR3 sequence: CASSQDLLGGGSTDTQYF. For the CDR3, the DNA is TGCGCCAGCAGCCAAGACCTCCTTGGGGGGGGGAGCACAGATACGCAGTATTTT. The V call is TRBV4-3, the J call TRBJ2-3; 7 nucleotides align to TRBD2. Looked up from germline, CDR1 is LGHNA and CDR2 is YSLEER. The CDR3 has 18 residues. Losses at the gene ends were 0 bases for V and 0 bases for J; bases not matched to a gene: 9.

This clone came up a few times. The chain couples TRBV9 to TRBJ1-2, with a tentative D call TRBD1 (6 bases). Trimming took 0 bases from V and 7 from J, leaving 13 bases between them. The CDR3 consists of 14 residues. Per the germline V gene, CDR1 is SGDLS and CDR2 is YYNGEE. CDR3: CASSVVQGRGGYTF. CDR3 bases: TGTGCCAGCAGCGTAGTTCAGGGCAGGGGTGGCTACACCTTC.

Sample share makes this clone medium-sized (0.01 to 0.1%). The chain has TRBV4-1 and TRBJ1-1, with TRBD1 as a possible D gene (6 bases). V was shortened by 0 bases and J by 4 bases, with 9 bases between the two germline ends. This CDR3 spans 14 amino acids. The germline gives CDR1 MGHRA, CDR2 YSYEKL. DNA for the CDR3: TGCGCCAGCAGCCAAGACAGGGGATTCACTGAAGCTTTCTTT. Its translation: CASSQDRGFTEAFF.

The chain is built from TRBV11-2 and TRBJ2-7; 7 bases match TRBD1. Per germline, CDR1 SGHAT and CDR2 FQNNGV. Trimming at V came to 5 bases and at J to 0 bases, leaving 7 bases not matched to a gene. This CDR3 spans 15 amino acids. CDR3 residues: CASSPLTGASYEQYF. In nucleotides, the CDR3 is TGTGCCAGCAGCCCACTAACAGGGGCCTCCTACGAGCAGTACTTC.

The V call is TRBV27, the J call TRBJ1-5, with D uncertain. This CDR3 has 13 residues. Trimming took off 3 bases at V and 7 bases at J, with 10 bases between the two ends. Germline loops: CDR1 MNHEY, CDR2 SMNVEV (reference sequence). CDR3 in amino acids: CASSLGIGQPQHF. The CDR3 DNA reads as TGTGCCAGCAGTTTGGGGATCGGGCAGCCCCAGCATTTT.

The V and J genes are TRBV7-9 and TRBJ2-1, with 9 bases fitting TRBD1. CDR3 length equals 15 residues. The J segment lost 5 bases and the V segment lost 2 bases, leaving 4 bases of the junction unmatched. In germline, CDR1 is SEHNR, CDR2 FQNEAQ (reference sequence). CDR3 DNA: TGTGCCAGCAGCTTAACGGGACAGGGTAACAATGAGCAGTTCTTC. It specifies CASSLTGQGNNEQFF. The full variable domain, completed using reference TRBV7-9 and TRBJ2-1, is DTGVSQNPRHKITKRGQNVTFRCDPISEHNRLYWYRQTLGQGPEFLTYFQNEAQLEKSRLLSDRFSAERPKGSFSTLEIQRTEQGDSAMYLCASSLTGQGNNEQFFGPGTRLTVL.

The DNA of the CDR3 is TGTGCCAGCAGCTCCCTAAAGGATGGCTACACCTTC. Its protein is CASSSLKDGYTF. The rearrangement links TRBV7-2 to TRBJ1-2; unclear D gene. Trimming removed 4 bases at V and 6 bases at J, with 9 bases between. CDR1 is SGHTA and CDR2 is FQGNSA in the germline V gene. This CDR3 is built from 12 residues. The full variable domain, with the rest looked up from reference TRBV7-2 and TRBJ1-2, is GAGVSQSPSNKVTEKGKDVELRCDPISGHTALYWYRQSLGQGLEFLIYFQGNSAPDKSGLPSDRFSAERTGGSVSTLTIQRTQQEDSAVYLCASSSLKDGYTFGSGTRLTVV.

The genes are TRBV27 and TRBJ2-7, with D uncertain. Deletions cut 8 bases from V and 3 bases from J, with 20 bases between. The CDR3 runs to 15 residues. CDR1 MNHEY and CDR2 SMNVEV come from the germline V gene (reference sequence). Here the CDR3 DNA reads TGTGCCAGCTCACGTCGACAAGTCGCGCTCTACGAGCAGTACTTC. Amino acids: CASSRRQVALYEQYF.